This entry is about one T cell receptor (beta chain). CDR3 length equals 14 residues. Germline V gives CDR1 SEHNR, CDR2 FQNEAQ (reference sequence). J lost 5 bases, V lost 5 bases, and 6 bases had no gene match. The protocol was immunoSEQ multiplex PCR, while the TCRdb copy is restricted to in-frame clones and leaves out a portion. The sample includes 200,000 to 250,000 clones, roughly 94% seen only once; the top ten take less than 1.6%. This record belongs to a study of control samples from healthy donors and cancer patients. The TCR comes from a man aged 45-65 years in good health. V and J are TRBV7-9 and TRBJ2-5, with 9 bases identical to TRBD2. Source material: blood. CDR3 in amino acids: CASSPGLAGETQYF. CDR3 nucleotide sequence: TGTGCCAGCAGCCCGGGACTAGCTGGGGAGACCCAGTACTTC.